The T cell receptor beta chain described here comes from a study of human thymus T cells. In regard to this clone: Its antigen is unknown.

The study's findings and limits: Use of V and J genes seemed skewed within the thymic and blood repertoires.

Libraries were prepared by immunoSEQ multiplex PCR; TCRdb keeps only in-frame clonotypes and omits some of them. The data show more than 70,000 clones, around 96% seen once. The source of the thymus tissue was resections taken during corrective heart surgery. Infants, healthy and Finnish, who were having corrective surgery for congenital heart defects served as donors. Germline trimming cut 4 bases from V and 0 bases from J; bases unmatched to any gene: 6. This CDR3 is built from 16 residues. Germline lookup yields CDR1 MNHEY and CDR2 SVGAGI. The sequence was collected from a boy under two years old with a congenital heart defect but otherwise immunologically healthy. The J gene is TRBJ2-1, the V gene TRBV6-5; 7 positions agree with TRBD2. The sample comprised thymus tissue. CDR3 region: CASSLLAGSSYNEQFF. The CDR3 nucleotides read TGTGCCAGCAGTTTATTAGCGGGTAGCTCCTACAATGAGCAGTTCTTC.